One and the same sample provided the 12 T cell receptor beta chains below, sequenced in a study of CD8+CD57+ T cells in acquired aplastic anemia. For CDR3 and TCR beta VDJ profiling, genomic DNA was the template used. Via MiXCR, TCRdb re-called the reads, giving one row per CDR3 protein. Among about 150,000 distinct CDR3 sequences, roughly 54% were seen once, and the ten largest hold 10% to 15%. Whoever was chosen for sequencing had shown CD8+CD57+ cell expansion by flow cytometry. The specimen was sorted CD4+, CD8+, or CD8+CD57+ T cells (not recorded which) from PBMCs. These receptors originate from a human donor with aplastic anemia.

This clonotype showed up many times. One end of the junction does not line up with germline, which may come from a read error. The chain combines TRBV6-4 with TRBJ1-2; D gene uncertain. Germline CDR1 and CDR2: MRHNA and SNTAGT. This CDR3 spans 8 amino acids. CDR3 nucleotide sequence: TGCTTGACCGAGGGCTACACCTTC. This encodes CLTEGYTF.

Concerning this clonotype itself: Just one base apart from a much larger clone, this may be a read error. The chain is built from TRBV19 and TRBJ1-3, with D unclear. The CDR3 is 16 amino acids. CDR1 and CDR2 from the germline V gene are LNHDA and SQIVND (reference sequence). In DNA, the CDR3 is TGTGCCAGTAGTCCCCCGCTGCGGATATCTGCAAACACCATATATTTT. Translating gives CASSPPLRISANTIYF.

Only a few counts were recorded for this clonotype. The genes are TRBV25-1 and TRBJ1-3, with 7 bases fitting TRBD1. The CDR3 loop spans 16 amino acids. Germline V gives CDR1 MGHDK, CDR2 SYGVNS. J gave up 4 bases and V 1 base, and 7 bases lay outside the gene matches. This CDR3 reads CASSELDRAGGNTIYF. CDR3 coding DNA: TGTGCCAGCAGTGAATTAGACAGGGCGGGAGGAAACACCATATATTTT.

This rearrangement joins TRBV20-1 to TRBJ2-7; 8 bases are shared with TRBD1. With V trimmed by 6 bases and J by 3 bases, 7 bases remained unmatched. This CDR3 spans 13 amino acids. Germline-derived CDR1 and CDR2 are DFQATT and SNEGSKA (reference sequence). CDR3 residues: CSALGQEIYEQYF. As DNA, the CDR3 is TGCAGTGCGCTGGGACAGGAGATCTACGAGCAGTACTTC.

V gene TRBV24-1 combines with J gene TRBJ2-5; the D gene is possibly TRBD1 (6 bases). From germline, CDR1 is KGHDR and CDR2 SFDVKD. The CDR3 has 13 amino acids. V lost 7 bases and J lost 5, with 13 bases in between. CDR3 nucleotide sequence: TGTGCCACCAGAAACAGGGATGCGGAGACCCAGTACTTC. Translated, it gives CATRNRDAETQYF.

This chain links TRBV11-1 with TRBJ1-2, with unresolved D. The CDR3 is 16 amino acids. Germline CDR1 and CDR2: SGHAT and FQDESV (reference sequence). Trimming took off 1 base at V and 2 bases at J, with 14 bases between the two ends. The CDR3 region is CASSLGGQEANYGYTF. The CDR3 DNA follows: TGTGCCAGCAGCTTAGGTGGGCAAGAGGCCAACTATGGCTACACCTTC.

This clonotype has a count of ten or more. The J gene is TRBJ2-7, the V gene TRBV29-1; maybe TRBD1 (5 bases). Trimming took 1 base from V and 5 from J, leaving 15 bases between them. Per germline, CDR1 SQVTM and CDR2 ANQGSEA. The CDR3 length is 14 residues. CDR3 loop: CSVEGSGRVDEQYF. The CDR3 DNA is TGCAGCGTTGAAGGGTCAGGCAGGGTCGACGAGCAGTACTTC.

This clonotype appeared a single time. The chain joins TRBV12-3 or TRBV12-4 to TRBJ2-1, with D perhaps matching TRBD2 (5 bases). V was cut by 6 bases and J by 7 bases, with 22 bases left in between. The CDR3 sequence is 16 residues long. The CDR3 loop reads CASSQSNSEEGNEQFF. CDR3 coding DNA: TGTGCCAGCAGCCAGTCGAATAGCGAAGAAGGGAATGAGCAGTTCTTC.

The table lists this clonotype with many counts. This sequence joins TRBV2 and TRBJ2-7, with a tentative D call TRBD1 (6 bases). This CDR3 contains 17 residues. Germline-derived CDR1 and CDR2 are SNHLY and FYNNEI. V dropped 4 bases and J dropped 2 bases, with 21 bases sitting between them. The CDR3 DNA reads TGTGCCAGCAGTGGTCTCGACAGGCTCCTATACACCTACGAGCAGTACTTC. The encoded protein is CASSGLDRLLYTYEQYF.

V and J are TRBV5-1 and TRBJ2-2; a possible D gene is TRBD2 (5 bases). CDR1 is SGHRS and CDR2 is YFSETQ in the germline V gene. V lost 0 bases and J 5 bases, leaving 11 bases between the germline ends. The CDR3 contains 15 residues. As DNA, the CDR3 is TGCGCCAGCAGCTTGGATGCGGAGGTTACCGGGGAGCTGTTTTTT. It encodes CASSLDAEVTGELFF. The entire variable domain, with the rest obtained from reference TRBV5-1 and TRBJ2-2, is as follows: KAGVTQTPRYLIKTRGQQVTLSCSPISGHRSVSWYQQTPGQGLQFLFEYFSETQRNKGNFPGRFSGRQFSNSRSEMNVSTLELGDSALYLCASSLDAEVTGELFFGEGSRLTVL.

The chain joins TRBV5-6 to TRBJ1-4; D gene ambiguous. Trimming cost V 4 bases and J 6 bases, with 16 bases left between them. The germline V gene encodes CDR1 SGHDT and CDR2 YYEEEE. The CDR3 covers 15 residues. CDR3 amino acids: CASSKVGSVDEKLFF. In DNA, the CDR3 is TGTGCCAGCAGCAAAGTGGGTAGTGTGGATGAAAAACTGTTTTTT.

V usage is TRBV20-1 and J usage is TRBJ1-1, with D possibly TRBD1 on 5 matching bases. CDR1 is DFQATT, CDR2 SNEGSKA, per germline (reference sequence). The CDR3 loop spans 12 amino acids. Trimming stripped 6 bases from V and 6 bases from J, with 14 bases between. DNA for the CDR3: TGCAGTGCCCGGGTCAGGGTGGCTGAAGCTTTCTTT. It codes for CSARVRVAEAFF.